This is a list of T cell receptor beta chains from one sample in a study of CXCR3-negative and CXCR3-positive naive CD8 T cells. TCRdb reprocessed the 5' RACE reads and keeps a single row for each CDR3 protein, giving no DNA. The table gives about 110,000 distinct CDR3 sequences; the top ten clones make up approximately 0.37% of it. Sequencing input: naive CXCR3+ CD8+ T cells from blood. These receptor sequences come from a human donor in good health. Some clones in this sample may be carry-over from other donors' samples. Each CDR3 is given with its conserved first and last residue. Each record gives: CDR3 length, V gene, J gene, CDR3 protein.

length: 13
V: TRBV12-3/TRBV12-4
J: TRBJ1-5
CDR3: CACARYSNQPQHF

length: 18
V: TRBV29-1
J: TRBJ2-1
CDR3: CSVEAATLQGLNYNEQFF

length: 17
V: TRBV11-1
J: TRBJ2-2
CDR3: CASSFPGLAGDTGELFF

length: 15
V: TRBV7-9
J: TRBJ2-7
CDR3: CASSLGTSGSYEQYF

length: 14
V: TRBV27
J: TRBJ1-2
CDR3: CASSPFRGNYGYTF

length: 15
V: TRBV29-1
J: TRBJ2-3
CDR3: CSVEGVRLRTDTQYF

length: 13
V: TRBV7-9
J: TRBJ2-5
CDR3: CASSPGTAETQYF

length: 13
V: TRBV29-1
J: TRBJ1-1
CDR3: CSAPTGEGTEAFF

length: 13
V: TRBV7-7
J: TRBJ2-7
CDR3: CASSLDITYEQYF

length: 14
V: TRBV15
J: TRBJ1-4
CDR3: CATSGSSTGEKLFF

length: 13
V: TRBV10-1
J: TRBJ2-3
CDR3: CASSSNREDTQYF

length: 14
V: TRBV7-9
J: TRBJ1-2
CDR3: CASSLVPAGPGYTF

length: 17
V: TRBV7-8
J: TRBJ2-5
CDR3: CASSHARGDRGRETQYF

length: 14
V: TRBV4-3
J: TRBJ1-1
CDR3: CAISQGGTNTEAFF

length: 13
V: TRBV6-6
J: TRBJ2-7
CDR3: CASSYGPDDEQYF

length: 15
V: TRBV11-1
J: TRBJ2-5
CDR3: CASSLGVQDQETQYF

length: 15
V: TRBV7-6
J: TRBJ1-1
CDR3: CASSPGTGANTEAFF

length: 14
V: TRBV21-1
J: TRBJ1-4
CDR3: CASTPIGGLEKLFF

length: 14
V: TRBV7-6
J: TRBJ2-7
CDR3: CASSARGENYEQYF

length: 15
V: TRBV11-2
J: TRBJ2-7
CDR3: CASSLGLGLSYEQYF

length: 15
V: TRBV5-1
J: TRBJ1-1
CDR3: CASSQGGQPNTEAFF

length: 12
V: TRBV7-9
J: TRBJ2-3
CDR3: CASYTGPDTQYF

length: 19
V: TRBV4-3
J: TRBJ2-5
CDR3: CASSQDVFSGQGQWETQYF

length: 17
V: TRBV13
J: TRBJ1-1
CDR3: CASSSYALQGLNTEAFF

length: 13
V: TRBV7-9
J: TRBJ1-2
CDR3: CASTAGSGLGYTF

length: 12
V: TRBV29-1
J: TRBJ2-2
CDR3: CSVDQGTGELFF

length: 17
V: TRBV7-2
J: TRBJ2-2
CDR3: CASSLGTSGVHTGELFF

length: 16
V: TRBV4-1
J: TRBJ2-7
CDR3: CASSQAPGANSYEQYF

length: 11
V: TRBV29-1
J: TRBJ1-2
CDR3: CSVDRDYGYTF